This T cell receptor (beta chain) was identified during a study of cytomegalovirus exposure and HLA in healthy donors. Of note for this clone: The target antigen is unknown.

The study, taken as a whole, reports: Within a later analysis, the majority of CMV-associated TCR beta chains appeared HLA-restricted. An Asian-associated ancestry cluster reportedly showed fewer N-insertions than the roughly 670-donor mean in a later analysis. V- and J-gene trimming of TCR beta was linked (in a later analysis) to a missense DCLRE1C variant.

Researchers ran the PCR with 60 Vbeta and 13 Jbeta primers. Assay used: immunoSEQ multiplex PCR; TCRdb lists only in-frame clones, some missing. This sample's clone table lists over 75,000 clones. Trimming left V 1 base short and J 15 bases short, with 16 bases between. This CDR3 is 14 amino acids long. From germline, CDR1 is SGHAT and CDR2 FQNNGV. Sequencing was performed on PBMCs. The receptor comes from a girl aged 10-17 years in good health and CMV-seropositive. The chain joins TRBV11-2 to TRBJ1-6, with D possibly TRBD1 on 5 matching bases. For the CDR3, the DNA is TGTGCCAGCAGCTTAGTAATGGGGGGGGAAGTCCTCCACTTT. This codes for CASSLVMGGEVLHF.